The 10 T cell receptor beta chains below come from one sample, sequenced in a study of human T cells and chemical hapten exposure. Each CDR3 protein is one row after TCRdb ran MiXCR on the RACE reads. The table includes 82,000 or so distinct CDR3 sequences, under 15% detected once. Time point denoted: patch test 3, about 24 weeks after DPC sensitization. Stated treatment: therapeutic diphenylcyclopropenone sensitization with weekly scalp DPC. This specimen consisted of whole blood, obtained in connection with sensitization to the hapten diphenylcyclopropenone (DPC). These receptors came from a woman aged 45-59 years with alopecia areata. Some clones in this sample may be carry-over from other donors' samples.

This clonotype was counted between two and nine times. The CDR3 sequence is CASSLWGPFTEAFF. Here the CDR3 DNA reads TGTGCCAGCAGCTTATGGGGGCCGTTCACTGAAGCTTTCTTT. J is TRBJ1-1 and V is TRBV7-3; maybe TRBD1 (6 bases). CDR1 SGHTA and CDR2 FQGTGA come from the germline V gene. Trimming pared 2 bases from V and 4 bases from J, leaving 11 bases between. The CDR3 runs to 14 residues.

CDR3 coding DNA: TGTGCCAGCAGCGTGGGGGACGGCAATTCACCCCTCCACTTT. It encodes CASSVGDGNSPLHF. The chain carries TRBV9 and TRBJ1-6; maybe TRBD1 (5 bases). Trimming took off 2 bases at V and 7 bases at J, with 10 bases between the two ends. The CDR3 is 14 amino acids. Germline V lookup: CDR1 SGDLS, CDR2 YYNGEE. The complete variable domain, with remaining parts taken from reference TRBV9 and TRBJ1-6, reads DSGVTQTPKHLITATGQRVTLRCSPRSGDLSVYWYQQSLDQGLQFLIQYYNGEERAKGNILERFSAQQFPDLHSELNLSSLELGDSALYFCASSVGDGNSPLHFGNGTRLTVT.

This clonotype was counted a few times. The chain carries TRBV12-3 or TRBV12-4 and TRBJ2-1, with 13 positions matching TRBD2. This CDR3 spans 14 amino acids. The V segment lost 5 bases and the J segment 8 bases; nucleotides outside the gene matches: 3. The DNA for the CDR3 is TGTGCCAGCAGTCGACTAGCGGGAGGTTATGAGCAGTTCTTC. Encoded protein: CASSRLAGGYEQFF.

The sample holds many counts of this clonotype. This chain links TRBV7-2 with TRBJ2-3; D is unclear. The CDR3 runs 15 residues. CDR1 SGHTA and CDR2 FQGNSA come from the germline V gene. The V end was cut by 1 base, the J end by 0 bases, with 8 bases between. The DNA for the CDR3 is TGTGCCAGCAGCTTAGGGGCGGAAAGCACAGATACGCAGTATTTT. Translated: CASSLGAESTDTQYF.

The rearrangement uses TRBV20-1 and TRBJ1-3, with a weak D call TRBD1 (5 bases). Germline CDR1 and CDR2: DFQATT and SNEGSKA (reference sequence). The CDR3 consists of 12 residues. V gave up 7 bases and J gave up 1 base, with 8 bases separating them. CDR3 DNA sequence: TGCAGTGGCCAGGGTTCTGGAAACACCATATATTTT. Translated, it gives CSGQGSGNTIYF.

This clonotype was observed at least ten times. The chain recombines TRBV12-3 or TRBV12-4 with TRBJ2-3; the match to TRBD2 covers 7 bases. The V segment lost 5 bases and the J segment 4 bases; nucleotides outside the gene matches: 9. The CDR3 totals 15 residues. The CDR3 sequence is CASSPFRGSSDTQYF. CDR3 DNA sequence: TGTGCCAGCAGTCCATTCCGCGGGAGCTCAGATACGCAGTATTTT.

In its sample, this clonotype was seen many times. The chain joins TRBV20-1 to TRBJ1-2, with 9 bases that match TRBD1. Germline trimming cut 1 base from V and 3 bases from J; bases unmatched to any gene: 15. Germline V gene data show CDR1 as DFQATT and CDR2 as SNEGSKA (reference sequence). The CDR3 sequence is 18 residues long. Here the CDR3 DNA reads TGCAGTGCTAGAGTACCGGGACAGGGTTTCATCTGGGACTATGGCTACACCTTC. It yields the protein CSARVPGQGFIWDYGYTF.

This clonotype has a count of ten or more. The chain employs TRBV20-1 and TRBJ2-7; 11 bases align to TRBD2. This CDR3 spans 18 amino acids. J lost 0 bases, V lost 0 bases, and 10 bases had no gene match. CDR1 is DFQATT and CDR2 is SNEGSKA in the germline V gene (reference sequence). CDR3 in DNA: TGCAGTGCTAGAGATCTACGACTAGCGGGATCAAGCTCCTACGAGCAGTACTTC. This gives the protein CSARDLRLAGSSSYEQYF.

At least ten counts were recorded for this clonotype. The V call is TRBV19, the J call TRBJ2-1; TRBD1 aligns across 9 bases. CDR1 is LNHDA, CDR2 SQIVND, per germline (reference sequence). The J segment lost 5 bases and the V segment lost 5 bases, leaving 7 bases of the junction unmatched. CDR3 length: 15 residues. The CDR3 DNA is TGTGCCAGTAGTCCCCGGACAGGGGCGAACAATGAGCAGTTCTTC. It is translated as CASSPRTGANNEQFF. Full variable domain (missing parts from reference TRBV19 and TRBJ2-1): DGGITQSPKYLFRKEGQNVTLSCEQNLNHDAMYWYRQDPGQGLRLIYYSQIVNDFQKGDIAEGYSVSREKKESFPLTVTSAQKNPTAFYLCASSPRTGANNEQFFGPGTRLTVL.

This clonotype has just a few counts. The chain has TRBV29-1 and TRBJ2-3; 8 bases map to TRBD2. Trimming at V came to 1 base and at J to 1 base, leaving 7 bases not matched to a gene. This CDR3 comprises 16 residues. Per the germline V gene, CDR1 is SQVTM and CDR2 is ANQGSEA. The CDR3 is CSVEAGSGTGTDTQYF. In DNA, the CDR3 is TGCAGCGTTGAAGCGGGTAGCGGGACGGGCACAGATACGCAGTATTTT.